This TCR beta chain was identified in a study of shared clonotypes between healthy human individuals. Whole-study findings and limits: Clonotype sharing among donors was thought likely to change with sequencing depth.

Some clones are missing from TCRdb's copy, which holds only in-frame ones; the method was immunoSEQ multiplex PCR. Of a few hundred thousand clones listed, around 95% are singletons. Only CD45RO-negative cells positively selected for CCR7 counted as naive CD8 cells, so terminally differentiated effector memory CD45RA+ cells were excluded. In regard to this clone: Its specificity is not known.

V gave up 4 bases and J gave up 2 bases; unmatched junction bases: 8. This CDR3 region has 15 residues. Germline V gene lookup returns CDR1 SEHNR and CDR2 FQNEAQ (reference sequence). Sequences were obtained from naive CD8+ T cells sorted from blood. The chain recombines TRBV7-9 with TRBJ2-7; 7 positions match TRBD1. The source of this sequence is a woman under 40 in good health. As DNA, the CDR3 is TGTGCCAGCAGCTCGGACAGGTTCAATACCTACGAGCAGTACTTC. Its translation is CASSSDRFNTYEQYF.